The TCR beta chain described here comes from a study of cytomegalovirus exposure and HLA in healthy donors. Points from the study as a whole: Reportedly, diagnosis of cytomegalovirus status by the classifier showed high specificity and sensitivity. A link between a missense DCLRE1C variant and TCR beta V- and J-gene trimming emerged from a later analysis.

The germline V gene has CDR1 MNHNS and CDR2 SASEGT. V lost 3 bases to trimming and J lost 3 bases, with 5 bases between them. The CDR3 loop spans 12 amino acids. The PCR employed 60 Vbeta primers together with 13 Jbeta primers. Measured with immunoSEQ multiplex PCR; TCRdb has only the in-frame clones, and not every one. The sample includes around 210,000 clones, 78% seen only once; the top ten take less than 0.6%. A note on this clone: Its antigen is currently unknown.

The sample was PBMCs. The clonotype originates from a boy between 5 and 17 years old in good health and CMV-seronegative. The chain combines TRBV6-1 with TRBJ1-1, with D unresolved. The CDR3 DNA is TGTGCCAGCAGTGACCCATACACTGAAGCTTTCTTT. Amino acid sequence: CASSDPYTEAFF.